The clone carrying this T cell receptor beta chain has only a few counts. Its specificity is unknown. The germline V and J ends were trimmed by 4 bases and 2 bases, with 15 bases remaining between them. The CDR3 covers 15 residues. Germline V gene data show CDR1 as MGHRA and CDR2 as YSYEKL. Produced via immunoSEQ multiplex PCR; TCRdb's table is partial and in-frame only. This sample has some 46,000 clones, with about four fifths found just once. This entry is derived from a study of CD4 T cells in relation to SARS-CoV-2 and coronaviruses. Study-wide results and limits: Monoreactive clones expanded significantly more to SARS-CoV-2 than crossreactive clones did.

The chain has TRBV4-1 and TRBJ2-7; D uncertain. The sequenced material came from naive CD4+ T cells from PBMCs, cultured in vitro. Subset meaning: naive CD4+ T cells isolated by negative enrichment. This sequence originates from an adult with COVID-19. The CDR3 reads CASSLSQAAAYEQYF. CDR3 DNA: TGCGCCAGCAGCCTTTCCCAGGCCGCGGCCTACGAGCAGTACTTC.